These 21 T cell receptor beta chains originate from one sample sequenced in a study of CD8 T cells in Susac syndrome. A quantity of 0.5 to 1 ug RNA underwent reverse transcription using random hexamers. TCRdb reprocessed the immunoSEQ multiplex PCR reads via MiXCR and lists one record per CDR3 protein. Found here are about 240,000 distinct CDR3 sequences, almost 97% of them singletons; the top ten hold around 0.093%. Sequencing used CD4+ T cells from PBMCs. The receptor source for this set is a human donor with Susac syndrome.

The chain carries TRBV30 and TRBJ1-5; D is unclear. This CDR3 has 13 residues. Germline CDR1 GTSNPN, CDR2 SVGIG (reference sequence). With 0 bases removed from V and 9 bases from J, the gap between germline ends came to 12 bases. The CDR3 protein is CAWSVSEETPQHF. CDR3 coding DNA: TGTGCCTGGAGTGTATCGGAAGAGACGCCCCAGCATTTT.

J is TRBJ2-1 and V is TRBV12-3 or TRBV12-4; 7 bases map to TRBD1. The CDR3 spans 12 residues. The ends lost 5 bases at V and 13 bases at J; junction bases unmatched: 8. CDR3 amino acids: CASSLQGQSQFF. The CDR3 region has the DNA TGTGCCAGCAGTCTCCAGGGACAGTCACAGTTCTTC.

The V call is TRBV15, the J call TRBJ2-1; tentative D call: TRBD2 (5 bases). Germline assignment: CDR1 LNHNV and CDR2 YYDKDF (reference sequence). There are 12 residues in the CDR3. V lost 2 bases and J lost 10, with 9 bases in between. The CDR3 sequence is CATSRKDWEQFF. For the CDR3, the DNA is TGTGCCACCAGCAGAAAGGACTGGGAGCAGTTCTTC.

The chain couples TRBV9 to TRBJ2-2; TRBD2 agrees at 9 bases. Unmatched junction bases numbered 8, after V lost 0 bases and J lost 11 bases. The CDR3 contains 15 residues. Germline lookup yields CDR1 SGDLS and CDR2 YYNGEE. The CDR3 sequence: CASSVEPSGTAELFF. The CDR3 DNA reads TGTGCCAGCAGCGTAGAACCTAGCGGGACGGCTGAGCTGTTTTTT.

This sequence joins TRBV5-1 and TRBJ2-7, with 7 bases aligning to TRBD1. V shed 5 bases and J 6 bases; nucleotides not matched to a gene: 8. Looked up from germline, CDR1 is SGHRS and CDR2 is YFSETQ. The CDR3 contains 13 residues. The CDR3: CASSRDRAIEQYF. For the CDR3, the DNA is TGCGCCAGCAGTCGTGACAGGGCTATCGAGCAGTACTTC.

The rearrangement joins TRBV6-5 to TRBJ2-5, with D possibly being TRBD1 (6 bases). The germline gives CDR1 MNHEY, CDR2 SVGAGI. Trimming removed 8 bases from V and 5 bases from J, with 12 bases in between. The CDR3 contains 12 residues. CDR3 protein: CASARTEETQYF. CDR3 DNA: TGTGCCAGCGCAAGGACAGAGGAGACCCAGTACTTC.

The chain combines TRBV7-9 with TRBJ2-5; the match to TRBD1 covers 8 bases. This CDR3 spans 16 amino acids. The V gene's germline CDR1 is SEHNR and CDR2 FQNEAQ (reference sequence). V shed 0 bases, J shed 2 bases, and the junction held 5 bases outside the gene matches. The CDR3, as DNA: TGTGCCAGCAGCTTAGCTCAGGGGGCGATACAAGAGACCCAGTACTTC. Translating it yields CASSLAQGAIQETQYF.

CDR3 sequence (DNA): TGTGCCAGCAGCCGGCCGGGACTAGCGCCCCGATTGAACACCGGGGAGCTGTTTTTT. It is translated as CASSRPGLAPRLNTGELFF. V gene TRBV7-2 combines with J gene TRBJ2-2; 10 bases agree with TRBD2. CDR1 and CDR2 from the germline V gene are SGHTA and FQGNSA. The CDR3 is made up of 19 amino acids. V lost 5 bases and J lost 1; bases outside the gene matches: 13.

The chain has TRBV20-1 and TRBJ1-5; D is uncertain. The V end lost 6 bases, the J end lost 0 bases, and 12 bases lay between the germline ends. The germline CDR1 and CDR2 sequences are DFQATT and SNEGSKA (reference sequence). CDR3 size: 14 residues. Here the CDR3 reads CSASRAVSNQPQHF. The CDR3 DNA is TGCAGTGCATCTAGGGCCGTTAGCAATCAGCCCCAGCATTTT.

The chain uses TRBV15 and TRBJ2-7; the D is unclear. The V and J ends lost 5 bases and 0 bases respectively, with 17 bases between them. Germline values: CDR1 LNHNV, CDR2 YYDKDF (reference sequence). This CDR3 contains 16 residues. CDR3 amino acids: CATSPRSRQVSYEQYF. The CDR3 bases are TGTGCCACCAGCCCCAGGTCACGACAAGTCTCCTACGAGCAGTACTTC.

V gene TRBV5-1 combines with J gene TRBJ2-5; tentative D call: TRBD1 (6 bases). Trimming stripped 1 base from V and 5 bases from J, with 12 bases between. The CDR3 consists of 14 residues. Germline CDR1 is SGHRS and CDR2 is YFSETQ. CDR3 nucleotide sequence: TGCGCCAGCAGCTTGTTGGGGGCTGAGGAGACCCAGTACTTC. Amino acids: CASSLLGAEETQYF. Full variable domain (missing parts from reference TRBV5-1 and TRBJ2-5): KAGVTQTPRYLIKTRGQQVTLSCSPISGHRSVSWYQQTPGQGLQFLFEYFSETQRNKGNFPGRFSGRQFSNSRSEMNVSTLELGDSALYLCASSLLGAEETQYFGPGTRLLVL.

This clonotype was seen just once. The rearrangement uses TRBV28 and TRBJ2-3; 16 bases align to TRBD2. The CDR3 sequence is 19 residues long. Germline V lookup: CDR1 MDHEN, CDR2 SYDVKM. V shed 2 bases and J 9 bases; nucleotides not matched to a gene: 14. This CDR3 is CASSLRGLAGGPNRLTQYF. The DNA of the CDR3 is TGTGCCAGCAGTTTAAGGGGACTAGCGGGAGGGCCGAATCGTTTGACGCAGTATTTT.

The chain recombines TRBV29-1 with TRBJ2-3; D assignment may be TRBD1 or TRBD2 (5 bases each). The CDR3 runs 13 residues. The V end lost 7 bases, the J end lost 3 bases, and 14 bases lay between the germline ends. The germline CDR1 and CDR2 sequences are SQVTM and ANQGSEA. The CDR3 region has the DNA TGCAGCGCTGTCCAGGGACGAACAGATACGCAGTATTTT. It translates to CSAVQGRTDTQYF.

This clonotype was recorded once. The chain couples TRBV18 to TRBJ1-2, with D possibly matching TRBD1 (6 bases). Germline V gene data show CDR1 as KGHSH and CDR2 as LQKENI. V was pared by 5 bases and J by 2 bases, with 12 bases between. The CDR3 contains 14 residues. The CDR3 region is CASSARTENYGYTF. Here the CDR3 DNA reads TGTGCCAGCTCAGCAAGGACAGAGAACTATGGCTACACCTTC.

This chain connects TRBV5-4 to TRBJ2-3, with 9 bases identical to TRBD1. Germline V CDR1 and CDR2: SGHNT, YYREEE (reference sequence). CDR3 length: 16 residues. V gave up 3 bases and J gave up 1 base; unmatched junction bases: 6. CDR3 loop: CASSSGRTGGTDTQYF. The DNA for the CDR3 is TGTGCCAGCAGCTCCGGCCGGACAGGGGGCACAGATACGCAGTATTTT.

The V gene is TRBV20-1, the J gene TRBJ2-1, with 7 bases fitting TRBD1. Germline CDR1 reads DFQATT; CDR2 reads SNEGSKA (reference sequence). The junction had 7 bases not matched to a gene; V was cut back by 7 bases and J by 10 bases. This CDR3 contains 11 residues. As DNA, the CDR3 is TGCAGTGGGGACAGTTCACGGGAGCAGTTCTTC. It yields the protein CSGDSSREQFF.

The V call is TRBV4-1, the J call TRBJ2-4, with 9 positions matching TRBD2. Looked up from germline, CDR1 is MGHRA and CDR2 is YSYEKL. The CDR3 is made up of 16 amino acids. V lost 3 bases and J lost 2; bases outside the gene matches: 5. DNA for the CDR3: TGCGCCAGCAGCCACCCGACTAGCGGTCCCAAAAACATTCAGTACTTC. It codes for CASSHPTSGPKNIQYF.

The chain combines TRBV5-1 with TRBJ2-1, with D possibly TRBD2 on 6 matching bases. V was shortened by 3 bases and J by 4 bases, with 17 bases between the two germline ends. Germline loops: CDR1 SGHRS, CDR2 YFSETQ. The CDR3 extends over 16 amino acids. DNA for the CDR3: TGCGCCAGCAGCTGGTGGGAGCGGGCCCGTTACAATGAGCAGTTCTTC. It specifies CASSWWERARYNEQFF.

Only one count was recorded for this clonotype. The CDR3 loop reads CASRLPGVTGELFF. CDR3 bases: TGCGCCAGCAGACTCCCTGGGGTCACCGGGGAGCTGTTTTTT. The gene calls are TRBV5-1 and TRBJ2-2; D is unclear. CDR3 length: 14 amino acids. Germline V lookup: CDR1 SGHRS, CDR2 YFSETQ. The V end lost 5 bases, the J end lost 4 bases, and 12 bases lay between the germline ends.

This clonotype came up a few times. The CDR3 loop reads CASSPDGNYGYTF. The CDR3 DNA sequence: TGTGCCAGCAGTCCTGACGGGAACTATGGCTACACCTTC. The chain is built from TRBV7-6 and TRBJ1-2; no firm D call. This CDR3 comprises 13 residues. In germline, CDR1 is SGHVS, CDR2 FNYEAQ. Deletions cut 6 bases from V and 2 bases from J, with 10 bases between.

The chain has TRBV12-3 or TRBV12-4 and TRBJ2-5; D uncertain. The CDR3 consists of 14 residues. V was cut by 8 bases and J by 1 base, with 14 bases left in between. CDR3 nucleotide sequence: TGTGCCAGCGGGTTTCTGGGCAGCCAAGAGACCCAGTACTTC. Its protein product is CASGFLGSQETQYF.